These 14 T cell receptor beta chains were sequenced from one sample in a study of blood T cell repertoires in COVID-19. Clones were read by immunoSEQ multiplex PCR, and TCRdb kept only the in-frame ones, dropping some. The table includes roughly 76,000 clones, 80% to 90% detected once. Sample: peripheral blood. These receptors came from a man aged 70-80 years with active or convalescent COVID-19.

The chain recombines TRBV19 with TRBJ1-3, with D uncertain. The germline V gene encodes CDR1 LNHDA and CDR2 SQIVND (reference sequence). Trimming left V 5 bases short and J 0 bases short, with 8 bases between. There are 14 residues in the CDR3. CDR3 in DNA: TGTGCCAGTAGTGAGAACGGCTCTGGAAACACCATATATTTT. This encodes CASSENGSGNTIYF.

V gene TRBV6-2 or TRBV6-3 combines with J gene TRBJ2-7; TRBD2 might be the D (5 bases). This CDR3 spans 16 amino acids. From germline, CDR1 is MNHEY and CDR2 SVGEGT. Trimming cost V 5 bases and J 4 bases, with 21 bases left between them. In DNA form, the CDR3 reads TGTGCCAGCAGTAACGGGGAAGGTGGAGGTTATTACGAGCAGTACTTC. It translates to CASSNGEGGGYYEQYF.

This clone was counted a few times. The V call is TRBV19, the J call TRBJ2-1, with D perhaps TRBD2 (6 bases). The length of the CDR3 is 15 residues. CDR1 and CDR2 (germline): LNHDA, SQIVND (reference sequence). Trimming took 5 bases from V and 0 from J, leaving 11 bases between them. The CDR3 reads CASSLDYSSYNEQFF. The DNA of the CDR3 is TGTGCCAGTAGTCTGGACTATAGCTCCTACAATGAGCAGTTCTTC.

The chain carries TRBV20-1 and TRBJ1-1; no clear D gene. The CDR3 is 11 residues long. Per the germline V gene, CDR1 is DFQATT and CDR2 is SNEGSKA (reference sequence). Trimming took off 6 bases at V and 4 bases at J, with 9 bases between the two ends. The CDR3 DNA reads TGCAGTGCCACCGCCAGCACTGAAGCTTTCTTT. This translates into CSATASTEAFF.

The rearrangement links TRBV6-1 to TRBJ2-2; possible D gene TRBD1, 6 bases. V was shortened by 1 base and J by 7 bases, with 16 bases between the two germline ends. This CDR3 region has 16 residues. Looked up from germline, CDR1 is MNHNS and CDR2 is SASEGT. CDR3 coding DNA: TGTGCCAGCAGTGAAGGGTGGGGGCGGACAATCGGGGAGCTGTTTTTT. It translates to CASSEGWGRTIGELFF.

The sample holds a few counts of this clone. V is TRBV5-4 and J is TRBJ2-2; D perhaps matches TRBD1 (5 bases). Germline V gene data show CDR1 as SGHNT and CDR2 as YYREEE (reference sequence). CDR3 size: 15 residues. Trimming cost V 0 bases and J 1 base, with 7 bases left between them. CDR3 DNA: TGTGCCAGCAGCTTGGGAGACAGGAACACCGGGGAGCTGTTTTTT. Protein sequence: CASSLGDRNTGELFF.

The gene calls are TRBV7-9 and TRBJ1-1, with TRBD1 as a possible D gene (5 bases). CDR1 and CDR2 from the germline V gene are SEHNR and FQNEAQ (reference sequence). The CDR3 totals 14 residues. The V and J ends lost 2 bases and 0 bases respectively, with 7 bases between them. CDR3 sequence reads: CASSLRQMNTEAFF. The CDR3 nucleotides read TGTGCCAGCAGCTTACGACAGATGAACACTGAAGCTTTCTTT.

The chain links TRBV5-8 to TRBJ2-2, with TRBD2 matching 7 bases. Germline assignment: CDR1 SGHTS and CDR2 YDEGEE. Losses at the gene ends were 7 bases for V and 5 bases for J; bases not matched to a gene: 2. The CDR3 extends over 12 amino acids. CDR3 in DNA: TGTGCCAGCCGGGAGGTTACCGGGGAGCTGTTTTTT. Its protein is CASREVTGELFF.

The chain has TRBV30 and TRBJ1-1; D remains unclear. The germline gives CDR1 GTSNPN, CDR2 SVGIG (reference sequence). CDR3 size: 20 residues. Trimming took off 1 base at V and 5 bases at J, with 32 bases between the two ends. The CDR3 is CAWSASYVSRFKEMRTEAFF. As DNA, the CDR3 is TGTGCCTGGAGTGCCTCGTACGTTAGTCGGTTTAAGGAAATGAGGACTGAAGCTTTCTTT.

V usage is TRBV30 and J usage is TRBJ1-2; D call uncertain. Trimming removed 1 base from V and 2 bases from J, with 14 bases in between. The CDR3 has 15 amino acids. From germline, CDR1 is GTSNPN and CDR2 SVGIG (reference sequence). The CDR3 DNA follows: TGTGCCTGGAGTGGGTTTGGTGCAGAAAACTATGGCTACACCTTC. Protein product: CAWSGFGAENYGYTF.

CDR3 region: CASSEGGTGSYEQYF. DNA for the CDR3: TGTGCCAGCAGTGAAGGGGGGACAGGATCCTACGAGCAGTACTTC. The chain is built from TRBV6-1 and TRBJ2-7; 8 nucleotides align to TRBD1. J lost 1 base, V lost 1 base, and 3 bases had no gene match. Germline V gene data show CDR1 as MNHNS and CDR2 as SASEGT. This CDR3 has 15 residues.

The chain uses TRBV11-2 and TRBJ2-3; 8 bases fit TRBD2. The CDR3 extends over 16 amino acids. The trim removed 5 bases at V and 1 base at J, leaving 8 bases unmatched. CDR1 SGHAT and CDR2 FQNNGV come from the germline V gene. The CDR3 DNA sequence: TGTGCCAGCAGCAGGGGTAGCGGGGCTCGCACAGATACGCAGTATTTT. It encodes CASSRGSGARTDTQYF.

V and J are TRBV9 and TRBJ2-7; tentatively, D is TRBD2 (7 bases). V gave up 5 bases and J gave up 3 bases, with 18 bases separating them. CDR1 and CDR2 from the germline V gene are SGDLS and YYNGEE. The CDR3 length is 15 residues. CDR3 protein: CASSGGAGMNYEQYF. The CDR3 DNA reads TGTGCCAGCAGTGGGGGGGCCGGAATGAACTACGAGCAGTACTTC.

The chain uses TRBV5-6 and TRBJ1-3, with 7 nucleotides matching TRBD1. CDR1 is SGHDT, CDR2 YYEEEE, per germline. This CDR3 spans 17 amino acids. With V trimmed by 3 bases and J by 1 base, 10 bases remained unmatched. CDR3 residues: CASSSPRTGWSGNTIYF. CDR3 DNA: TGTGCCAGCAGCTCCCCTCGGACAGGCTGGTCTGGAAACACCATATATTTT.